The sequence of this TCR beta chain was determined in a study of blood T cells in healthy people across ages. Findings of the study overall: Long-lived donors had more naive CD4+ cells and higher diversity than aged donors.

The use of a sample-barcoded 5' primer and a J-beta primer mix characterized a second PCR of about 6 to 11 cycles. TCRdb passed the 5' RACE reads through MiXCR, listing each CDR3 protein once. Of about 1 million distinct CDR3 sequences in the sample, under 55% are singletons; the top ten hold under 20%. Those donating, healthy Caucasian individuals from Russia, were aged roughly 6 to 95. Comments on this clonotype: Antigen: not known.

The sequencing sample was made of blood. The TCR was taken from a woman aged 55-69 years in good health.

CDR3 DNA: TGTGCCAGCAGCCAGGGACGAGTTGGCACAGATACGCAGTATTTT. Its translation: CASSQGRVGTDTQYF. The chain joins TRBV5-4 to TRBJ2-3; either TRBD1 or TRBD2 may fit D (5 bases each). CDR3 length equals 15 residues. CDR1 and CDR2 from the germline V gene are SGHNT and YYREEE (reference sequence). V lost 4 bases and J 1 base, leaving 13 bases between the germline ends.